This TCR beta chain came from a study of cytomegalovirus exposure and HLA in healthy donors. Study-level results: In a later analysis, the majority of CMV-associated beta chains seemingly showed HLA restriction. CMV serostatus was the sole immune exposure information available.

This CDR3 has 16 amino acids. This clone was seen a handful of times. Its specificity is unknown. 13 Jbeta primers and 60 Vbeta primers were used for the PCR. Profiling relied on immunoSEQ multiplex PCR, and the TCRdb table lists in-frame clones only, not all of them. The table records roughly 110,000 clones, about 74% of them present only once. Input material: PBMCs. The chain links TRBV21-1 to TRBJ1-5. TRBV21-1 is termed a pseudogene. The sequence came from a middle-aged woman in good health and CMV-seropositive. The CDR3 bases are TGTGCCAGCAGCCCCCGGTCTCGGGGAGGCAATCAGCCCCAGCATTTT. It translates to CASSPRSRGGNQPQHF.